This T cell receptor (beta chain) derives from a study of blood T cell repertoires in COVID-19. The CDR3 has 17 amino acids. Germline V gene sequence: CDR1 SGHDT, CDR2 YYEEEE. J was trimmed by 2 bases and V by 1 base; bases with no gene match: 10. Recruits, aged 18 to 89 years, lived in approximately 26 US areas. Participants had their cohort set by participant-reported clinical history. The authors' processing: Scientists estimated how many nucleated cells there were by amplifying reference gene primers. TCRdb's table, derived via immunoSEQ multiplex PCR, lists solely in-frame clones and lacks some. From that table come the V and J calls and clone size; the DNA was used to work out D and trimming. Here the sample spans roughly 300,000 clones, around 87% being singletons.

The rearrangement uses TRBV5-6 and TRBJ2-7; 9 nucleotides agree with TRBD1. The sequencing sample was made of PBMCs or T cells enriched from blood (not recorded which). The sequence derives from a woman aged 25-40 years who had recovered from COVID-19. CDR3 nucleotides: TGTGCCAGCAGCTTGACAGGGGGCTTCCGCTATACCTACGAGCAGTACTTC. This codes for CASSLTGGFRYTYEQYF.